This entry is about one T cell receptor beta chain. Its antigen is undetermined. The CDR3 runs 18 residues. Per the germline V gene, CDR1 is LNHNV and CDR2 is YYDKDF (reference sequence). This specimen belongs to a study of CXCR3-negative and CXCR3-positive naive CD8 T cells. Whole-study results and caveats: Diversity was high in both naive subsets and much lower in memory cells. Memory, not naive, CXCR3-negative and CXCR3-positive cells differed in TRBV-TRBJ usage.

The authors made the TRB cDNA libraries by 5' RACE using UMI labels. Each CDR3 protein gets one entry in TCRdb, which reprocessed the 5' RACE reads and gives no DNA. Seen in this sample are tens of thousands of distinct CDR3 sequences; the ten most common clones hold roughly 1.5%. Sequencing used naive CXCR3- CD8+ T cells from blood. Subset indicated: CD45RO-CCR7+CD27+CD95- naive CD8+ T cells lacking CXCR3 (TNR3-). The receptor comes from a human donor in good health. Some clones in this sample may be carry-over from other donors' samples. V and J are TRBV15 and TRBJ2-7; TCRdb's D call of TRBD2 is untestable without DNA. CDR3 region: CATSRDFTEGELSCEQYF. Full variable domain (remainder filled in from reference TRBV15 and TRBJ2-7): DAMVIQNPRYQVTQFGKPVTLSCSQTLNHNVMYWYQQKSSQAPKLLFHYYDKDFNNEADTPDNFQSRRPNTSFCFLDIRSPGLGDTAMYLCATSRDFTEGELSCEQYFGPGTRLTVT.